This T cell receptor beta chain was profiled in a study of CD8 T cells in Susac syndrome. After extraction with the RNeasy kit, about 0.5 to 1 ug of the RNA was reverse transcribed using random hexamers. Amplification of TCR beta CDR3 spanned 54 Vbeta and 13 Jbeta via immunoSEQ multiplex PCR. TCRdb processed the immunoSEQ multiplex PCR reads anew with MiXCR; each CDR3 protein has one entry. The data show about 150,000 distinct CDR3 sequences, with just over 90% seen just once and more than 0.07% held by the top ten. The CDR3 covers 15 residues. The V end lost 4 bases, the J end lost 0 bases, and 7 bases lay between the germline ends.

This chain joins TRBV12-3 or TRBV12-4 and TRBJ2-6; a weak D match, TRBD1 (6 bases). The sequenced sample was CD4+ T cells from PBMCs. The sequence was collected from a human donor in good health. The CDR3 sequence is CASSYRDSGANVLTF. The CDR3 nucleotides are TGTGCCAGCAGTTACAGGGACTCTGGGGCCAACGTCCTGACTTTC.